The 10 T cell receptor beta chains reported below all come from one sample, sequenced in a study of cytomegalovirus exposure and HLA in healthy donors. PCR amplification relied on 60 Vbeta primers (plus 13 Jbeta primers). Sequencing was performed with immunoSEQ multiplex PCR; in TCRdb, only in-frame clones are kept and a portion is missing. The sample contains approximately 150,000 clones, roughly 70% of which appear only once. The sequenced sample consisted of PBMCs. The receptors originated from a woman in her twenties or thirties in good health and CMV-seronegative.

The count of this clone is one. The chain couples TRBV7-9 to TRBJ2-7; 10 nucleotides align to TRBD1. This CDR3 comprises 14 residues. From germline, CDR1 is SEHNR and CDR2 FQNEAQ (reference sequence). V was pared by 4 bases and J by 4 bases, with 4 bases of the junction left unmatched. CDR3 nucleotides: TGTGCCAGCAGCTCGGACAGGGGGAAGTACGAGCAGTACTTC. Encoded protein: CASSSDRGKYEQYF. Based on the CDR3 plus reference TRBV7-9 and TRBJ2-7, the full variable domain is DTGVSQNPRHKITKRGQNVTFRCDPISEHNRLYWYRQTLGQGPEFLTYFQNEAQLEKSRLLSDRFSAERPKGSFSTLEIQRTEQGDSAMYLCASSSDRGKYEQYFGPGTRLTVT.

In DNA form, the CDR3 reads TGTGCCAGCAGCTTAGCGCCGCTAACCACAGATACGCAGTATTTT. The encoded protein is CASSLAPLTTDTQYF. The chain combines TRBV7-9 with TRBJ2-3; D not certain. The CDR3 spans 15 residues. CDR1 and CDR2 (germline): SEHNR, FQNEAQ (reference sequence). V dropped 0 bases and J dropped 2 bases, with 9 bases sitting between them.

The CDR3 is CASSLVGSGETQYF. The CDR3 DNA reads TGTGCCAGCAGCTTAGTTGGCAGCGGAGAGACCCAGTACTTC. The gene calls are TRBV11-2 and TRBJ2-5, with TRBD2 as a possible D gene (5 bases). The CDR3 has 14 amino acids. V dropped 1 base and J dropped 4 bases, with 10 bases sitting between them. Germline values: CDR1 SGHAT, CDR2 FQNNGV.

The genes are TRBV20-1 and TRBJ2-1; 9 bases agree with TRBD2. Trimming removed 6 bases from V and 14 bases from J; junction bases left unmatched: 8. There are 11 residues in the CDR3. Germline V lookup: CDR1 DFQATT, CDR2 SNEGSKA (reference sequence). CDR3 protein: CSAPREGLEFF. CDR3 coding DNA: TGCAGTGCGCCGCGGGAGGGTTTGGAGTTCTTC.

The V and J genes are TRBV7-9 and TRBJ2-7; 7 bases are a match to TRBD2. Losses at the gene ends were 3 bases for V and 2 bases for J; bases not matched to a gene: 1. This CDR3 has 13 residues. Germline V CDR1 and CDR2: SEHNR, FQNEAQ (reference sequence). Written as DNA, the CDR3 is TGTGCCAGCAGCTTGGCGGGGGCCTACGAGCAGTACTTC. Translated: CASSLAGAYEQYF.

In this sample, this clone turned up a few times. The chain is built from TRBV4-3 and TRBJ2-2, with D uncertain. The V gene's germline CDR1 is LGHNA and CDR2 YSLEER. V gave up 0 bases and J gave up 9 bases, with 8 bases separating them. The CDR3 has 13 amino acids. The CDR3 DNA reads as TGCGCCAGCAGCCAAGAAAGGAGCCGGGAGCTGTTTTTT. This gives the protein CASSQERSRELFF.

The chain recombines TRBV4-1 with TRBJ2-2; 9 nucleotides line up with TRBD2. With V trimmed by 4 bases and J by 7 bases, 10 bases remained unmatched. This CDR3 comprises 16 residues. The germline V gene has CDR1 MGHRA and CDR2 YSYEKL. CDR3 region: CASSRRWREGIGELFF. The CDR3 DNA sequence: TGCGCCAGCAGCCGACGTTGGCGGGAGGGGATCGGGGAGCTGTTTTTT.

The chain joins TRBV25-1 to TRBJ1-6, with D uncertain. Germline-derived CDR1 and CDR2 are MGHDK and SYGVNS. The CDR3 contains 15 residues. V was pared by 3 bases and J by 0 bases, with 6 bases between. CDR3 protein: CASSDASSYNSPLHF. The CDR3 region has the DNA TGTGCCAGCAGTGACGCCAGCTCCTATAATTCACCCCTCCACTTT.

This clone occurred a few times. The J gene is TRBJ2-5, the V gene TRBV18, with D possibly being TRBD1 (5 bases). This CDR3 comprises 15 residues. Germline CDR1 and CDR2: KGHSH and LQKENI. Trimming removed 1 base at V and 4 bases at J, with 13 bases between. This CDR3 reads CASSPRSRVLETQYF. The CDR3 region has the DNA TGTGCCAGCTCACCACGAAGCAGGGTACTAGAGACCCAGTACTTC.

About this clone: The same CDR3 arises from other DNA sequences in this sample as well. The chain is built from TRBV4-2 and TRBJ2-2; tentatively, D is TRBD2 (5 bases). The CDR3 has 14 amino acids. Germline V CDR1 and CDR2: LGHNA, YNFKEQ. V lost 0 bases to trimming and J lost 5 bases, with 7 bases between them. The CDR3 DNA reads as TGTGCCAGCAGCCAAGAAGGCGGGACCGGGGAGCTGTTTTTT. Protein sequence: CASSQEGGTGELFF.